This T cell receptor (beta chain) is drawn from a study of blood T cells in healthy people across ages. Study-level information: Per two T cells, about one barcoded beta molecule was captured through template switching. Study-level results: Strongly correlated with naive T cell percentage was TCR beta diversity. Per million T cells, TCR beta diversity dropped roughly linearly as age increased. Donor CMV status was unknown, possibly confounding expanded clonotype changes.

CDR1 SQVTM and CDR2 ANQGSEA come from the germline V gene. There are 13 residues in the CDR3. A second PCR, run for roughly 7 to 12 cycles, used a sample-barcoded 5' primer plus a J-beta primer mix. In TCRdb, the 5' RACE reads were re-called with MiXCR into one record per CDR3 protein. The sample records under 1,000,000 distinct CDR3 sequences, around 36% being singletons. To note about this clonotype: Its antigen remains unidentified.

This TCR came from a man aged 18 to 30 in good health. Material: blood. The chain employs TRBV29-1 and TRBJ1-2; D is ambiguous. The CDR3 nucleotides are TGCGGCGCCAGAATGGGAGGCAACTATGGCTACACCTTC. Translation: CGARMGGNYGYTF.